The 26 T cell receptor beta chains below all came from one sample that was sequenced in a study of blood T cells in healthy people across ages (dated by TCRdb to between 2015 and 2016). The library was obtained by 5' RACE. This sample was sequenced with an Illumina HiSeq 2500. A second PCR of roughly 6 to 12 cycles was performed with a sample-barcoded 5' primer and a J-beta primer mix. TCRdb redid the processing of the public reads, applying fastp at Q25 and MiXCR, and retained in-frame beta chains. Here each entry gathers all rows of one CDR3 protein and keeps the most common genes and DNA. The sample table contains approximately 690,000 distinct CDR3 sequences; only one count was recorded for 45% to 65% of them. Clones ranked in the top ten supply around 37% of the sample. Specimen: blood. These receptors were obtained from a man in his sixties in good health.

The chain combines TRBV21-1 with TRBJ2-7; the table's TRBD1 call for D was not verified on the DNA. TRBV21-1 is a recognized pseudogene. This CDR3 contains 13 residues. CDR3 bases: TGTGCCAGCATCCCGAAGAGGTCCTACGAGCAGTACTTC. Encoded protein: CASIPKRSYEQYF.

The rearrangement joins TRBV7-2 to TRBJ2-5, with D perhaps TRBD1 (6 bases). CDR3 length equals 18 residues. Germline V CDR1 and CDR2: SGHTA, FQGNSA. Trimming shortened V by 4 bases and J by 0 bases, and 21 bases separated the two germline ends. The CDR3 DNA reads as TGTGCCAGCAGCTCGAGGTTACTGGGGGCCCCGTACCAAGAGACCCAGTACTTC. Translated: CASSSRLLGAPYQETQYF.

This clonotype turned up a few times. A much larger clone differs from this one at a single base, so this may be a read error. The chain employs TRBV7-2 and TRBJ2-5, with D hard to call. The V end was cut by 2 bases, the J end by 11 bases, with 12 bases between. Germline V gene sequence: CDR1 SGHTA, CDR2 FQGNSA. The CDR3 is made up of 12 amino acids. The CDR3 DNA sequence: TGTGCCAGCAGCTTATTGTGGGGTGAGCAGTACTTC. It encodes CASSLLWGEQYF.

The CDR3 is CASRTYLGSYEQYF. CDR3 DNA sequence: TGTGCCAGCAGAACATACTTGGGGTCCTACGAGCAGTACTTC. J is TRBJ2-4 and V is TRBV6-2 or TRBV6-3; no clear D gene. The J call may be faulty, since TRBJ2-7 better matches the DNA end. Per germline, CDR1 MNHEY and CDR2 SVGEGT. This CDR3 is 14 amino acids long.

The chain carries TRBV20-1 and TRBJ1-5; unclear D gene. The CDR3 has 14 residues. Germline CDR1 reads DFQATT; CDR2 reads SNEGSKA (reference sequence). The V and J ends lost 0 bases and 4 bases respectively, with 10 bases between them. CDR3 in DNA: TGCAGTGCTAGAGATTCAGGCGCAAATCAGCCCCAGCATTTT. It specifies CSARDSGANQPQHF.

This clonotype was seen a few times. The chain recombines TRBV20-1 with TRBJ2-6, with D unclear. This CDR3 is built from 13 residues. Germline V gene data show CDR1 as DFQATT and CDR2 as SNEGSKA (reference sequence). V lost 1 base, J lost 2 bases, and 3 bases lay in between. CDR3: CSARVPGANVLTF. CDR3 DNA: TGCAGTGCTAGAGTACCTGGGGCCAACGTCCTGACTTTC.

V and J are TRBV5-1 and TRBJ2-3; D not certain. The CDR3 has 16 residues. Germline CDR1 reads SGHRS; CDR2 reads YFSETQ. Deletions cut 4 bases from V and 2 bases from J, with 17 bases between. The CDR3 nucleotides read TGCGCCAGCAGCCCTCGACACGGTGGTAACACAGATACGCAGTATTTT. Translation: CASSPRHGGNTDTQYF.

About this clonotype: The junction and the germline gene differ at one end; a read error may be behind it. The rearrangement uses TRBV5-1 and TRBJ2-3; TRBD2 aligns across 9 bases. This CDR3 comprises 17 residues. CDR1 is SGHRS, CDR2 YFSETQ, per germline. This chain's CDR3 is CASSLVLSGGSADTQYF. The CDR3, as DNA: TGTGCCAGCAGCTTGGTTCTTAGCGGGGGATCGGCAGATACGCAGTATTTT.

The chain is built from TRBV20-1 and TRBJ2-5; 12 bases match TRBD2. The germline CDR1 and CDR2 sequences are DFQATT and SNEGSKA (reference sequence). The V and J ends lost 0 bases and 5 bases, in that order; junction bases with no gene match: 7. The CDR3 runs 16 residues. CDR3 bases: TGCAGTGCTAGAGAGAGACTAGCGGGGGATGCGGAGACCCAGTACTTC. Amino acid sequence: CSARERLAGDAETQYF.

This chain uses TRBV18 with TRBJ2-6; D is unclear. CDR3 size: 16 residues. V lost 2 bases and J lost 0, with 8 bases in between. Germline CDR1 KGHSH, CDR2 LQKENI. The CDR3 nucleotides read TGTGCCAGCTCACCAAGGGTGAACTCTGGGGCCAACGTCCTGACTTTC. Residues: CASSPRVNSGANVLTF.

About this clonotype: A read error is likely, as this CDR3 ends without the conserved phenylalanine or tryptophan. The chain uses TRBV11-2 and TRBJ2-3; 11 bases map to TRBD2. V shed 5 bases and J 10 bases; nucleotides not matched to a gene: 11. The CDR3 contains 15 residues. From germline, CDR1 is SGHAT and CDR2 FQNNGV. The CDR3 sequence: CASSPGTSGGLAQYL. The DNA for the CDR3 is TGTGCCAGCAGCCCCGGTACTAGCGGGGGTCTGGCGCAGTATTTA.

This clonotype was found many times. The chain couples TRBV6-5 to TRBJ2-6; D remains unclear. The CDR3 loop spans 15 amino acids. V was cut by 6 bases and J by 0 bases, with 9 bases left in between. Germline V gives CDR1 MNHEY, CDR2 SVGAGI. The CDR3 reads CASSPSISGANVLTF. Written as DNA, the CDR3 is TGTGCCAGCAGCCCGTCTATCTCTGGGGCCAACGTCCTGACTTTC.

A few counts support this clonotype. The rearrangement uses TRBV20-1 and TRBJ2-1; 13 nucleotides align to TRBD2. The CDR3 has 15 residues. J was trimmed by 4 bases and V by 5 bases; bases with no gene match: 5. Germline V gene sequence: CDR1 DFQATT, CDR2 SNEGSKA (reference sequence). CDR3 DNA sequence: TGCAGTGCTCGGCGACTAGCGGGGGGTTACAATGAGCAGTTCTTC. This gives the protein CSARRLAGGYNEQFF.

This sequence joins TRBV7-2 and TRBJ2-6; unclear D gene. The V gene lost 4 bases and the J gene lost 4 bases, with 5 bases spanning the gap. CDR1 is SGHTA and CDR2 is FQGNSA in the germline V gene. CDR3 length: 13 amino acids. The CDR3 loop is CASSCKGANVLTF. DNA for the CDR3: TGTGCCAGCAGCTGCAAGGGGGCCAACGTCCTGACTTTC.

Concerning this clonotype itself: Its ends do not fully match the called genes, so a read error is possible. J is TRBJ2-4 and V is TRBV2; D is uncertain. Matching the DNA end better, TRBJ2-7 makes the J call doubtful. This CDR3 region has 12 residues. From germline, CDR1 is SNHLY and CDR2 FYNNEI. The CDR3 DNA follows: TGTGCCGGCAGTGAACTCACCTACGAGCAGTACTTC. Translation: CAGSELTYEQYF.

The chain combines TRBV5-5 with TRBJ1-5; D is uncertain. The CDR3 sequence is 19 residues long. Trimming stripped 0 bases from V and 5 bases from J, with 24 bases between. CDR1 and CDR2 (germline): SGHKS, YYEKEE (reference sequence). The CDR3 sequence is CASSLGVRESGLLDQPQHF. The CDR3 DNA is TGTGCCAGCAGCTTGGGGGTGAGGGAAAGTGGGCTGCTGGATCAGCCCCAGCATTTT. Full variable domain (remainder filled in from reference TRBV5-5 and TRBJ1-5): DAGVTQSPTHLIKTRGQQVTLRCSPISGHKSVSWYQQVLGQGPQFIFQYYEKEERGRGNFPDRFSARQFPNYSSELNVNALLLGDSALYLCASSLGVRESGLLDQPQHFGDGTRLSIL.

The V gene is TRBV7-2, the J gene TRBJ1-2; D unclear. Germline values: CDR1 SGHTA, CDR2 FQGNSA. This CDR3 spans 15 amino acids. Trimming stripped 4 bases from V and 2 bases from J, with 14 bases between. The CDR3 here is CASSSQTGNNYGYTF. As DNA, the CDR3 is TGTGCCAGCAGCTCTCAGACCGGGAACAACTATGGCTACACCTTC.

This chain's CDR3 is CASSILFRASGANVLTF. In DNA, the CDR3 is TGTGCCAGTAGTATCCTCTTCAGAGCCTCTGGGGCCAACGTCCTGACTTTC. The chain couples TRBV19 to TRBJ2-6; no definite D call. The V and J ends lost 3 bases and 0 bases respectively, with 12 bases between them. CDR3 length: 17 amino acids. Germline loops: CDR1 LNHDA, CDR2 SQIVND (reference sequence).

The rearrangement joins TRBV7-2 to TRBJ2-7; TRBD1 agrees at 11 bases. From germline, CDR1 is SGHTA and CDR2 FQGNSA. The trim removed 6 bases at V and 5 bases at J, leaving 3 bases unmatched. This CDR3 is 13 amino acids long. CDR3 nucleotides: TGTGCCAGCAGGGGACAGGGGGTCCACGAGCAGTACTTC. Translated: CASRGQGVHEQYF.

This chain connects TRBV28 to TRBJ2-5; 7 nucleotides match TRBD1. CDR1 and CDR2 from the germline V gene are MDHEN and SYDVKM. This CDR3 is 15 amino acids long. With 6 bases clipped from V and 4 bases from J, the junction kept 11 bases outside the gene matches. The CDR3 sequence: CASSPVSGGRETQYF. The CDR3 DNA sequence: TGTGCCAGCAGCCCCGTCTCAGGGGGTAGAGAGACCCAGTACTTC.

DNA of the CDR3: TGTGCCAGCAGCCAAGCGAACAGGGCCGGCACAGATACGCAGTATTTT. It yields the protein CASSQANRAGTDTQYF. The chain couples TRBV3-1 to TRBJ2-3; D possibly corresponds to TRBD1 (6 bases). Trimming stripped 1 base from V and 1 base from J, with 12 bases between. This CDR3 is 16 amino acids long. Germline CDR1 is LGHDT and CDR2 is YNNKEL (reference sequence).

This sequence joins TRBV7-9 and TRBJ2-3; D tentatively reads TRBD1 or TRBD2 (5 bases each). The V gene's germline CDR1 is SEHNR and CDR2 FQNEAQ (reference sequence). The V gene lost 3 bases and the J gene lost 2 bases, with 15 bases spanning the gap. CDR3 size: 16 residues. DNA of the CDR3: TGTGCCAGCAGCTTCTTAGTTGAGGGGTCCACAGATACGCAGTATTTT. It specifies CASSFLVEGSTDTQYF.

V usage is TRBV6-5 and J usage is TRBJ2-7, with D hard to call. Trimming took 7 bases from V and 5 from J, leaving 18 bases between them. The CDR3 consists of 14 residues. CDR1 MNHEY and CDR2 SVGAGI come from the germline V gene. For the CDR3, the DNA is TGTGCCAGCATTTGGACGTACCAGGCTCACGAGCAGTACTTC. Amino acids: CASIWTYQAHEQYF.

With respect to this clonotype: A junction boundary mismatches the germline segment, possibly from a read error. The V and J genes are TRBV20-1 and TRBJ2-5; no clear D. This CDR3 has 13 residues. Germline values: CDR1 DFQATT, CDR2 SNEGSKA (reference sequence). DNA for the CDR3: TGCAGTGCCTCATGGGGATCCGAAGAGGCCCAGTACTTC. Its protein is CSASWGSEEAQYF.

This chain uses TRBV5-1 with TRBJ2-7; 8 nucleotides agree with TRBD2. With the DNA end fitting TRBJ2-5 better, the J assignment may be wrong. This CDR3 has 15 amino acids. Germline lookup yields CDR1 SGHRS and CDR2 YFSETQ. The CDR3 bases are TGCGCCAGCAGCTTGAATAGCGGGGCCAAAGAGACCCAGTACTTC. Residues: CASSLNSGAKETQYF.

The rearrangement links TRBV20-1 to TRBJ2-5, with 9 bases aligning to TRBD2. Losses at the gene ends were 5 bases for V and 4 bases for J; bases not matched to a gene: 8. The CDR3 is made up of 14 amino acids. Looked up from germline, CDR1 is DFQATT and CDR2 is SNEGSKA (reference sequence). The CDR3 bases are TGCAGTGCTCACCGCGGACTAGCGACAGAGACCCAGTACTTC. It yields the protein CSAHRGLATETQYF.